These 21 T cell receptor beta chains share one sample of origin, sequenced in a study of T cell changes during pregnancy in multiple sclerosis. Assay used: immunoSEQ multiplex PCR; TCRdb lists only in-frame clones, some missing. The table records over 50,000 clones, 89% of them present only once. This specimen was peripheral blood, taken after pregnancy. The receptors here all came from a female donor with multiple sclerosis, enrolled in a pregnancy study.

The rearrangement joins TRBV19 to TRBJ1-4; 9 bases map to TRBD1. Germline CDR1 and CDR2: LNHDA and SQIVND (reference sequence). The ends lost 3 bases at V and 8 bases at J; junction bases unmatched: 7. The CDR3 covers 15 residues. The DNA of the CDR3 is TGTGCCAGTAGTATTTACAGGGGGCGGACGGAAAAACTGTTTTTT. Amino acids: CASSIYRGRTEKLFF. Full variable domain (rest looked up from reference TRBV19 and TRBJ1-4): DGGITQSPKYLFRKEGQNVTLSCEQNLNHDAMYWYRQDPGQGLRLIYYSQIVNDFQKGDIAEGYSVSREKKESFPLTVTSAQKNPTAFYLCASSIYRGRTEKLFFGSGTQLSVL.

The J gene is TRBJ1-1, the V gene TRBV6-1, with TRBD1 as a possible D gene (5 bases). Trimming left V 2 bases short and J 3 bases short, with 10 bases between. This CDR3 contains 14 residues. Germline CDR1 and CDR2: MNHNS and SASEGT. In DNA form, the CDR3 reads TGTGCCAGCAGTGAACAGGGCGGATACACTGAAGCTTTCTTT. The encoded protein is CASSEQGGYTEAFF.

This clone is a singleton in its sample. The chain carries TRBV6-1 and TRBJ2-7; TRBD1 aligns across 9 bases. Losses at the gene ends were 3 bases for V and 2 bases for J; bases not matched to a gene: 5. The CDR3 covers 15 residues. Germline-derived CDR1 and CDR2 are MNHNS and SASEGT. The CDR3 sequence is CASSELQGAPYEQYF. CDR3 DNA sequence: TGTGCCAGCAGTGAGTTACAGGGGGCCCCCTACGAGCAGTACTTC.

The J gene is TRBJ1-1, the V gene TRBV27, with D perhaps TRBD1 (5 bases). CDR3 size: 13 residues. V lost 6 bases and J lost 1, with 9 bases in between. Germline assignment: CDR1 MNHEY and CDR2 SMNVEV (reference sequence). The CDR3 region is CASSVDTNTEAFF. CDR3 in DNA: TGTGCCAGCAGCGTGGACACGAACACTGAAGCTTTCTTT.

This chain joins TRBV4-3 and TRBJ2-7; a weak D match, TRBD1 (5 bases). Looked up from germline, CDR1 is LGHNA and CDR2 is YSLEER. This CDR3 contains 14 residues. V was trimmed by 1 base and J by 4 bases, leaving 11 bases between them. The CDR3 nucleotides are TGCGCCAGCAGCCAAGGGACATTGGGATACGAGCAGTACTTC. Its protein product is CASSQGTLGYEQYF.

The CDR3 DNA reads TGCGCCAGCAGCCCTCGTATCTCCTACGAGCAGTACTTC. It encodes CASSPRISYEQYF. The chain is built from TRBV4-1 and TRBJ2-7; D unclear. Germline-derived CDR1 and CDR2 are MGHRA and YSYEKL. The CDR3 sequence is 13 residues long. V was shortened by 4 bases and J by 0 bases, with 7 bases between the two germline ends.

This clone was seen a few times. This chain uses TRBV5-4 with TRBJ1-2; 9 bases map to TRBD1. The germline V gene encodes CDR1 SGHNT and CDR2 YYREEE (reference sequence). The CDR3 has 16 residues. V gave up 4 bases and J gave up 7 bases; unmatched junction bases: 14. The CDR3 reads CASSRSYRDREVGYTF. DNA for the CDR3: TGTGCCAGCAGCCGATCCTACCGGGACAGGGAGGTTGGCTACACCTTC.

The V and J genes are TRBV30 and TRBJ2-1, with D possibly TRBD1 on 6 matching bases. The CDR3 loop spans 13 amino acids. In germline, CDR1 is GTSNPN, CDR2 SVGIG (reference sequence). V gave up 3 bases and J gave up 0 bases, with 6 bases separating them. As DNA, the CDR3 is TGTGCCTGGAGGGACAGCTCCTACAATGAGCAGTTCTTC. Protein: CAWRDSSYNEQFF.

The gene calls are TRBV28 and TRBJ2-7; 7 nucleotides align to TRBD1. Germline V gene sequence: CDR1 MDHEN, CDR2 SYDVKM. CDR3 size: 12 residues. With V trimmed by 5 bases and J by 9 bases, 7 bases remained unmatched. CDR3 nucleotides: TGTGCCAGCAGTACGGGACAGCGCATGCAGTACTTC. Translated, it gives CASSTGQRMQYF.

The chain links TRBV6-4 to TRBJ2-7; D unclear. Germline lookup yields CDR1 MRHNA and CDR2 SNTAGT. The CDR3 is 13 amino acids. The V end lost 4 bases, the J end lost 5 bases, and 12 bases lay between the germline ends. The CDR3 DNA reads as TGTGCCAGCAGTGCCGCGACTCGCCACGAGCAGTACTTC. This sequence encodes CASSAATRHEQYF.

The chain combines TRBV2 with TRBJ2-1; the D is unclear. The CDR3 sequence is 15 residues long. Germline V lookup: CDR1 SNHLY, CDR2 FYNNEI. V was clipped by 0 bases and J by 6 bases, with 12 bases between them. This chain's CDR3 is CASSEALGPSNEQFF. Here the CDR3 DNA reads TGTGCCAGCAGTGAAGCGCTTGGCCCTAGCAATGAGCAGTTCTTC.

The rearrangement uses TRBV15 and TRBJ1-5; D is possibly TRBD1 (6 bases). CDR3 length equals 18 residues. The V gene's germline CDR1 is LNHNV and CDR2 YYDKDF (reference sequence). V was trimmed by 2 bases and J by 7 bases, leaving 24 bases between them. CDR3 region: CATSRRQVSEPVEQPQHF. CDR3 nucleotide sequence: TGTGCCACCAGCAGACGACAGGTTTCTGAACCGGTAGAGCAGCCCCAGCATTTT.

V gene TRBV5-4 combines with J gene TRBJ1-4, with D perhaps TRBD1 (6 bases). Germline lookup yields CDR1 SGHNT and CDR2 YYREEE (reference sequence). Trimming removed 9 bases at V and 4 bases at J, with 10 bases between. The CDR3 contains 12 residues. CDR3 sequence (DNA): TGTGCCACCCAGGGGTTTAATGAAAAACTGTTTTTT. Translating it yields CATQGFNEKLFF.

The chain recombines TRBV10-1 with TRBJ1-1, with D tentatively TRBD1 (5 bases). CDR3 size: 16 residues. Germline lookup yields CDR1 WNHNN and CDR2 SYGVQD (reference sequence). Trimming removed 2 bases from V and 0 bases from J, with 13 bases in between. The CDR3 loop is CASSERTGGVNTEAFF. In DNA form, the CDR3 reads TGCGCCAGCAGTGAGAGGACTGGAGGGGTGAACACTGAAGCTTTCTTT.

The sample holds a few counts of this clone. The chain links TRBV5-1 to TRBJ2-7, with 9 bases fitting TRBD2. This CDR3 has 14 amino acids. J was trimmed by 4 bases and V by 5 bases; bases with no gene match: 7. CDR1 is SGHRS and CDR2 is YFSETQ in the germline V gene. The CDR3 loop reads CASSYSGGTYEQYF. The CDR3 DNA reads TGCGCCAGCAGTTATAGCGGGGGAACGTACGAGCAGTACTTC.

The rearrangement links TRBV6-1 to TRBJ2-7; 10 bases match TRBD1. The V gene's germline CDR1 is MNHNS and CDR2 SASEGT. V gave up 6 bases and J gave up 7 bases; unmatched junction bases: 12. The CDR3 loop spans 15 amino acids. CDR3: CASRKGQGTRREQYF. The CDR3 DNA sequence: TGTGCCAGCAGGAAGGGACAGGGGACTCGTAGGGAGCAGTACTTC.

The chain links TRBV15 to TRBJ2-7; 8 bases match TRBD2. Germline V lookup: CDR1 LNHNV, CDR2 YYDKDF (reference sequence). CDR3 length: 14 residues. V was pared by 5 bases and J by 0 bases, with 3 bases of the junction left unmatched. The CDR3 region has the DNA TGTGCCACCAGCCTGCGGGGGGACTCCTACGAGCAGTACTTC. This codes for CATSLRGDSYEQYF. The full variable domain, completed using reference TRBV15 and TRBJ2-7, is DAMVIQNPRYQVTQFGKPVTLSCSQTLNHNVMYWYQQKSSQAPKLLFHYYDKDFNNEADTPDNFQSRRPNTSFCFLDIRSPGLGDTAMYLCATSLRGDSYEQYFGPGTRLTVT.

The V and J genes are TRBV4-2 and TRBJ1-2, with D perhaps TRBD1 (5 bases). Germline V gene data show CDR1 as LGHNA and CDR2 as YNFKEQ. There are 17 residues in the CDR3. V lost 0 bases to trimming and J lost 3 bases, with 17 bases between them. The CDR3 sequence is CASSQEYDDSIDYGYTF. CDR3 bases: TGTGCCAGCAGCCAAGAATATGATGACAGTATCGACTATGGCTACACCTTC.

This chain connects TRBV6-5 to TRBJ2-3, with D possibly being TRBD1 (7 bases). V was clipped by 6 bases and J by 0 bases, with 13 bases between them. The CDR3 spans 15 residues. CDR1 is MNHEY and CDR2 is SVGAGI in the germline V gene. The CDR3 sequence is CASSQGGTSTDTQYF. Written as DNA, the CDR3 is TGTGCCAGCAGCCAGGGGGGAACTAGCACAGATACGCAGTATTTT.

The chain employs TRBV5-1 and TRBJ1-1, with D maybe TRBD1 (6 bases). V gave up 0 bases and J gave up 4 bases, with 7 bases separating them. The CDR3 runs to 13 residues. Looked up from germline, CDR1 is SGHRS and CDR2 is YFSETQ. The CDR3 DNA reads as TGCGCCAGCAGCTTGGGAGGGGGCACTGAAGCTTTCTTT. It encodes CASSLGGGTEAFF.

The V and J genes are TRBV5-4 and TRBJ1-6; D perhaps matches TRBD1 (5 bases). Looked up from germline, CDR1 is SGHNT and CDR2 is YYREEE (reference sequence). CDR3 size: 15 residues. The ends were cut back, 3 bases at V and 8 bases at J, with 15 bases in the middle. The chain's CDR3 is CASSSGGQGDSPLHF. For the CDR3, the DNA is TGTGCCAGCAGCTCAGGAGGGCAGGGTGATTCACCCCTCCACTTT.